This T cell receptor beta chain derives from a study of blood T cell repertoires in COVID-19. Background on the study: The United States, Italy and Spain supplied acute and convalescent COVID-19 samples.

Clones were sequenced by immunoSEQ multiplex PCR, and TCRdb holds only the in-frame ones, with some missing. In the table there are roughly 190,000 clones, around 86% of which are singletons. Enrollees, 18 to 89 years old, lived in approximately 25 US areas. What was sequenced was PBMCs or T cells enriched from blood (not recorded which). The receptor comes from a middle-aged woman in a cohort exposed to, infected with or recovered from COVID-19 (not recorded which).

Written as DNA, the CDR3 is TGTGCCAGCAGCGACGGCAGGGTTACGAACACTGAAGCTTTCTTT. It yields the protein CASSDGRVTNTEAFF. The V gene is TRBV9, the J gene TRBJ1-1; possible D gene TRBD1, 5 bases. The CDR3 is 15 amino acids. The V end was cut by 3 bases, the J end by 1 base, with 13 bases between. Germline-derived CDR1 and CDR2 are SGDLS and YYNGEE.